The rows below give T cell receptor beta chains drawn from one sample of a study of cytomegalovirus exposure and HLA in healthy donors. The method was immunoSEQ multiplex PCR; TCRdb's version includes in-frame clones alone and lacks a portion of them. Counted here are some 80,000 clones, 10% occurring once; the ten biggest clones make up around 24%. What was sequenced was PBMCs. These receptors came from a man aged 55 to 70 in good health and CMV-seropositive. CDR3s include the opening cysteine and the closing phenylalanine or tryptophan. D genes are given only for firm matches. Clone sizes are given selectively: once, few, many, or a class where the clone is expanded.

j_gene	abundance	v_gene	d_gene	CDR3aa	CDR3nt
TRBJ2-5	.	TRBV20-1	.	CSASLAQTQYF	TGCAGTGCCTCACTAGCCCAAACCCAGTACTTC
TRBJ1-1	few	TRBV5-1	TRBD1	CASSPTTGAVVAFF	TGCGCCAGCAGCCCCACGACAGGGGCCGTGGTAGCTTTCTTT
TRBJ2-3	.	TRBV14	.	CASNGGSYTDTQYF	TGTGCCAGCAATGGAGGGAGTTACACAGATACGCAGTATTTT
TRBJ1-2	few	TRBV6-1	.	CASSERRDYGYTF	TGTGCCAGCAGTGAACGGCGGGACTATGGCTACACCTTC
TRBJ2-6	.	TRBV9	.	CASSGTGLSGANVLTF	TGTGCCAGCAGCGGAACCGGACTCTCTGGGGCCAACGTCCTGACTTTC
TRBJ2-3	.	TRBV6-5	TRBD1	CASSSRTGRDTQYF	TGTGCCAGCAGTTCCCGGACAGGAAGGGATACGCAGTATTTT
TRBJ2-7	few	TRBV19	.	CASSMGSGLSYEQYF	TGTGCCAGTAGTATGGGGAGCGGACTCTCCTACGAGCAGTACTTC
TRBJ1-1	.	TRBV18	TRBD1	CASSPLGGTGGWNTEAFF	TGTGCCAGCTCACCACTCGGAGGGACAGGGGGGTGGAACACTGAAGCTTTCTTT
TRBJ2-3	few	TRBV10-1	TRBD2	CASSQNRGGPPDTQYF	TGCGCCAGCAGTCAGAACCGGGGGGGCCCCCCCGATACGCAGTATTTT
TRBJ2-4	.	TRBV28	.	CASSPQGSAKNIQYF	TGTGCCAGCAGCCCACAGGGAAGCGCCAAAAACATTCAGTACTTC
TRBJ1-5	few	TRBV7-8	.	CASSPVPGESNQPQHF	TGTGCCAGCAGCCCGGTACCAGGGGAGAGCAATCAGCCCCAGCATTTT
TRBJ2-1	few	TRBV2	TRBD2	CASSVSGGDHNEQFF	TGTGCCAGCAGTGTTAGCGGGGGGGACCACAATGAGCAGTTCTTC
TRBJ1-2	.	TRBV7-2	.	CASSFGLEGEGEGGYTF	TGTGCCAGCAGCTTCGGCCTGGAAGGCGAGGGAGAGGGCGGCTACACCTTC
TRBJ2-7	.	TRBV5-1	TRBD1	CASSLDRDQQYF	TGCGCCAGCAGCTTAGACAGGGACCAGCAGTACTTC
TRBJ2-3	.	TRBV5-8	TRBD2	CASSPGIAGLTDTQYF	TGTGCCAGCAGCCCGGGAATAGCGGGATTAACAGATACGCAGTATTTT
TRBJ1-4	few	TRBV10-1	.	CASSELAGEDEKLFF	TGCGCCAGCAGTGAGTTGGCAGGGGAAGATGAAAAACTGTTTTTT
TRBJ2-3	.	TRBV29-1	TRBD2	CSVVTSGITDTQYF	TGCAGCGTCGTCACTAGCGGGATCACAGATACGCAGTATTTT
TRBJ2-5	.	TRBV5-1	.	CASSPPDLQTQYF	TGCGCCAGCAGCCCGCCGGACTTGCAGACCCAGTACTTC
TRBJ1-2	few	TRBV5-1	.	CASSLAGGDYGYTF	TGCGCCAGCAGCTTGGCCGGAGGGGACTATGGCTACACCTTC
TRBJ1-2	few	TRBV28	.	CASSLDRAANYGYTF	TGTGCCAGCAGTTTAGACAGAGCCGCTAACTATGGCTACACCTTC
TRBJ1-4	few	TRBV5-6	TRBD1	CASSWTGDEKLFF	TGTGCCAGCAGTTGGACAGGGGATGAAAAACTGTTTTTT
TRBJ1-1	.	TRBV6-6	.	CASSYSIEGDTEAFF	TGTGCCAGCAGTTACTCGATCGAGGGAGACACTGAAGCTTTCTTT
TRBJ2-5	few	TRBV28	TRBD1	CASSPQGWMETQYF	TGTGCCAGCAGTCCACAGGGGTGGATGGAGACCCAGTACTTC
TRBJ1-1	.	TRBV6-6	.	CASSYRGLNTEAFF	TGTGCCAGCAGTTACAGGGGTTTGAACACTGAAGCTTTCTTT
TRBJ1-4	few	TRBV5-5	TRBD1	CASSELTGGREKLFF	TGTGCCAGCAGCGAATTGACAGGGGGTAGAGAAAAACTGTTTTTT
TRBJ1-3	.	TRBV28	.	CASSRESGGNTIYF	TGTGCCAGCAGTCGGGAGTCTGGTGGAAACACCATATATTTT
TRBJ2-5	.	TRBV28	TRBD2	CASSVAGGETQYF	TGTGCCAGCAGTGTCGCGGGGGGAGAGACCCAGTACTTC
TRBJ1-3	.	TRBV12-5	TRBD1	CASGWTGRSGNTIYF	TGTGCTAGTGGTTGGACAGGGCGCTCTGGAAACACCATATATTTT
TRBJ2-7	few	TRBV10-3	TRBD2	CAISRSGSNYEQYF	TGTGCCATCAGCCGTAGCGGGAGTAACTACGAGCAGTACTTC
TRBJ2-4	.	TRBV18	.	CASSPTRPEALAKNIQYF	TGTGCCAGCTCACCGACGAGGCCAGAAGCTTTAGCCAAAAACATTCAGTACTTC